The clone carrying this T cell receptor beta chain was seen many times. Its target is not known. The DNA ends 3 residues before the CDR3 does, and the rest of the CDR3 is filled in from the germline J gene. These data are taken from a study of T cell clonality in common variable immunodeficiency. The study, taken as a whole, reports: Compared with controls, CVID subjects had fewer shared TCRbeta clones. Authors noted CVID clonality's cause needs subpopulation repertoire sequencing. In common variable immunodeficiency, TCR beta chains reportedly carried fewer deletions and N-nucleotide insertions.

With 5 bases removed from V and 4 bases from J, the gap between germline ends came to 17 bases. Germline assignment: CDR1 SEHNR and CDR2 FQNEAQ (reference sequence). The CDR3 loop spans 15 amino acids. Control and CVID samples contributed equal amounts of genomic DNA. This table comes from immunoSEQ multiplex PCR, and its TCRdb copy is limited to in-frame clones, with some not included. Sampling found under 45,000 clones, none seen once. This receptor was taken from a person aged 18 to 70 in good health. This chain joins TRBV7-9 and TRBJ2-5, with D perhaps matching TRBD1 (6 bases). Material for sequencing was peripheral blood mononuclear cells. CDR3 protein: CASSPRGGRIETQYF. CDR3 DNA (partial): TGTGCCAGCAGCCCCCGAGGGGGTAGGATAGAGACC.